These T cell receptor beta chains were read from a single sample in a study of technical replicates of blood from a handful of donors. The method was immunoSEQ multiplex PCR; TCRdb's version includes in-frame clones alone and lacks a portion of them. This sample has fewer than 100,000 clones, with just over 90% found just once. Sequenced material: T cells isolated from PBMCs. Receptor source: a human donor in good health. CDR3s leave out the opening cysteine and the closing phenylalanine or tryptophan.

AWSSGKGETQY TRBJ2-5 TRBV30
ASSTAPGLNYNEQF TRBJ2-1 TRBV5-6
ASSQDITDTGELF TRBJ2-2 TRBV4-1
AISTGGNTEAF TRBJ1-1 TRBV10-3
ASKDRGNQPQH TRBJ1-5 TRBV19
ASSHTTANTGELF TRBJ2-2 TRBV28
ATTGEGSYEQY TRBJ2-7 TRBV19
ASSLFSGSRTDTQY TRBJ2-3 TRBV28
ASCGVPCNEQF TRBJ2-1 TRBV10-2
ASSVRAGTNYGYT TRBJ1-2 TRBV9
SVITGRDTGDLGQY TRBJ2-3 TRBV29-1
ASSLVTSGTEAF TRBJ1-1 TRBV5-6
ASSRTSGLYNEQF TRBJ2-1 TRBV7-9
ASSIGGTSVETQY TRBJ2-5 TRBV19
ASSLVGTGYKSGYT TRBJ1-2 TRBV5-6
ASSLTSGGYEQY TRBJ2-7 TRBV5-1
SVGQGWDTEAF TRBJ1-1 TRBV29-1
ASSYNQDIYGYT TRBJ1-2 TRBV7-2
ASSESAQVPTYEQY TRBJ2-7 TRBV10-1
ASSLSTDTQY TRBJ2-3 TRBV28
ASSLTTGQVVYGYT TRBJ1-2 TRBV28
ARSTGEGNTIY TRBJ1-3 TRBV2
ASRSRTGQY TRBJ2-7 TRBV6-5
SVEFGTGNEKLF TRBJ1-4 TRBV29-1
ASSTRTGVNYGYT TRBJ1-2 TRBV4-1
SVGWTGPGDTQY TRBJ2-3 TRBV29-1
ASNGLAERAGELF TRBJ2-2 TRBV7-9
ASSSRLAGGQETQY TRBJ2-5 TRBV6-5
ASSLAAGEETQY TRBJ2-5 TRBV5-1
ASSLNQGALYTQY TRBJ2-3 TRBV28
ASSQVGSHNSPLH TRBJ1-6 TRBV4-1
ASSQDLTAMEKLF TRBJ1-4 TRBV4-2
ASSEFYGNEQF TRBJ2-1 TRBV6-1